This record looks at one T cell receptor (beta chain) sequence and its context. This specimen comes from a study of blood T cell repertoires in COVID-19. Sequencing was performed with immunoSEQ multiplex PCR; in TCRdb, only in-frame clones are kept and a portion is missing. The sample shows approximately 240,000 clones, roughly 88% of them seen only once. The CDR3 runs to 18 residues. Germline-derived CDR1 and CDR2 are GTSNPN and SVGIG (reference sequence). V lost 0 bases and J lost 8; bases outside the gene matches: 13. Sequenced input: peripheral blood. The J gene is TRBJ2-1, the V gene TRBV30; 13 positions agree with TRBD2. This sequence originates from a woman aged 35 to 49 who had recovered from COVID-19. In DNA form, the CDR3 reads TGTGCCTGGAGTGTACCCTTAACTAGCGGGGGGGTAAGGGATGAGCAGTTCTTC. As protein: CAWSVPLTSGGVRDEQFF.